These T cell receptor beta chains were read from a single sample in a study of cytotoxic CD8 clonotypes in ibrutinib-treated CLL. Sequencing used immunoSEQ multiplex PCR; TCRdb keeps in-frame clones, though not all of them. The data show some 140,000 clones, 85% to 95% seen once. The sequences come from PBMCs, collected after 12 months of ibrutinib treatment. The receptors originated from a human donor with chronic lymphocytic leukemia. Both conserved end residues are part of each CDR3. The D gene is left open where the match is weak. Rows may omit the clone size; those that give it use once, few, many or a size class.

V	J	size	D	DNA	CDR3
TRBV6-5	TRBJ2-7	.	.	TGTGCCAGCAGTAACGGACATTTGTACGAGCAGTACTTC	CASSNGHLYEQYF
TRBV5-1	TRBJ2-5	.	TRBD2	TGCGCCAGCAGCTCCTTTGGGACTAGCGGGGAGACCCAGTACTTC	CASSSFGTSGETQYF
TRBV6-5	TRBJ1-2	.	.	TGTGCCAGCAGTTACTCTTGGGGGCAGGGTGATGGCTACACCTTC	CASSYSWGQGDGYTF
TRBV2	TRBJ1-5	.	.	TGTGCCAGCAGAAGGGTTTGGAATCAGCCCCAGCATTTT	CASRRVWNQPQHF
TRBV28	TRBJ1-4	.	TRBD1	TGTGCCAGCAGTGAGAGAGGGGGCAGTAGTAATGAAAAACTGTTTTTT	CASSERGGSSNEKLFF
TRBV19	TRBJ2-1	.	.	TGTGCCAGTAGTCGCCGGGCTTACAATGAGCAGTTCTTC	CASSRRAYNEQFF
TRBV9	TRBJ1-5	.	.	TGTGCCAGCAGCGTAGGGTTCCCCTCTAGCAATCAGCCCCAGCATTTT	CASSVGFPSSNQPQHF
TRBV4-3	TRBJ1-4	.	.	TGCGCCAGCAGCCTCAGCCCTACCGTGTCGGATGAAAAACTGTTTTTT	CASSLSPTVSDEKLFF
TRBV7-2	TRBJ2-1	once	.	TGTGCCAGCAGCGCCCCGGGGAGCGAATCGCAGTTCTTC	CASSAPGSESQFF
TRBV28	TRBJ2-3	.	.	TGTGCCAGCACCCGGACTACCGGCACAGATACGCAGTATTTT	CASTRTTGTDTQYF
TRBV5-4	TRBJ2-5	once	TRBD2	TGTGCCAGCAGCTCGGGACTAGCGGGCCCCCAAGAGACCCAGTACTTC	CASSSGLAGPQETQYF
TRBV10-3	TRBJ2-7	few	.	TGTGCCATCAGTGGGCAGGGAGAGCAGTACTTC	CAISGQGEQYF
TRBV11-2	TRBJ1-2	.	.	TGTGCCAGCAGCTTAGATGGGTGGCGGCCTAGAGGATATGGCTACACCTTC	CASSLDGWRPRGYGYTF
TRBV29-1	TRBJ2-7	.	.	TGCAGCGTTGAGGGCAGGGCGTACGAGCAGTACTTC	CSVEGRAYEQYF
TRBV27	TRBJ1-3	.	.	TGTGCCAGCAGTTTATCGTTCGGCTCTGGAAACACCATATATTTT	CASSLSFGSGNTIYF
TRBV7-2	TRBJ2-5	.	.	TGTGCCAGCAGCCCTCTTGGGGGCCAAGAGACCCAGTACTTC	CASSPLGGQETQYF
TRBV30	TRBJ1-1	few	.	TGTGCCTGGCTTTCGGGGACCGGGCTCGAAGCTTTCTTT	CAWLSGTGLEAFF
TRBV27	TRBJ2-1	.	.	TGTGCCAGCGGCTCCTGGGGGAACCACAATGAGCAGTTCTTC	CASGSWGNHNEQFF
TRBV28	TRBJ2-7	once	TRBD2	TGTGCCAGCATTCCGAGCGGGAGGTACGAGCAGTACTTC	CASIPSGRYEQYF
TRBV30	TRBJ1-5	.	TRBD1	TGTGCCTGGAGGGCCGGGACAGGGGGCGAGCCCCAGCATTTT	CAWRAGTGGEPQHF
TRBV4-3	TRBJ2-1	.	TRBD2	TGCGCCAGCAGCCAAGAAATTGGCGGGAGCTACAATGAGCAGTTCTTC	CASSQEIGGSYNEQFF
TRBV28	TRBJ1-5	.	TRBD1	TGTGCCAGCAGCGGCGGACAGGGCGGTCAGCCCCAGCATTTT	CASSGGQGGQPQHF
TRBV27	TRBJ2-5	.	.	TGTGCCAGCGCCCGTGAATTAGTCCCAGAGACCCAGTACTTC	CASARELVPETQYF
TRBV11-2	TRBJ2-1	.	.	TGTGCCAGCAGCCCTCTCGTTTCCCAGTTCTTC	CASSPLVSQFF
TRBV30	TRBJ1-1	.	.	TGTGCCTGGATTAGGACCGCCGGGGGTGAAGCTTTCTTT	CAWIRTAGGEAFF
TRBV5-1	TRBJ1-1	few	.	TGCGCCAGCAGCTTGGGGACAGAGGTAGGCACTGAAGCTTTCTTT	CASSLGTEVGTEAFF
TRBV9	TRBJ1-5	.	TRBD1	TGTGCCAGCAGCGATACAGGGGACCAGCCCCAGCATTTT	CASSDTGDQPQHF
TRBV7-9	TRBJ2-1	.	.	TGTGCCAGCAGCCTACTATCGGGAGCAGGTGATGAGCAGTTCTTC	CASSLLSGAGDEQFF
TRBV28	TRBJ2-1	.	TRBD1	TGTGCCAGCAGTAACGACAGGGACGTTGGCAATGAGCAGTTCTTC	CASSNDRDVGNEQFF
TRBV14	TRBJ2-4	few	.	TGTGCCAGCAGCCAACTGGGGAGTATGGGGAACATTCAGTACTTC	CASSQLGSMGNIQYF
TRBV18	TRBJ2-7	.	.	TGTGCCAGCTCACCACCATCCTCCTACGAGCAGTACTTC	CASSPPSSYEQYF
TRBV29-1	TRBJ2-7	.	.	TGCAGCGTTGAGACCCACAGGAGCTCCTACGAGCAGTACTTC	CSVETHRSSYEQYF
TRBV7-2	TRBJ2-7	.	.	TGTGCCAGCAGCTTATGGGTGGCAGGGACCCTAGCGACCCACGAGCAGTACTTC	CASSLWVAGTLATHEQYF
TRBV19	TRBJ2-7	.	TRBD1	TGTGCCAGTAGTAGGGGACAGGGGGCGCACGAGCAGTACTTC	CASSRGQGAHEQYF
TRBV10-3	TRBJ1-1	.	.	TGTGCCATCAGTGCCGTGGGGCCTGAAGCTTTCTTT	CAISAVGPEAFF
TRBV7-2	TRBJ2-7	.	.	TGTGCCAGCAGCCCAGGGTTGTACGAGCAGTACTTC	CASSPGLYEQYF
TRBV4-2	TRBJ2-7	.	.	TGTGCCAGCAGCCGAGACTACGAGCAGTACTTC	CASSRDYEQYF